This T cell receptor (beta chain) was obtained from a study of breast tumors, draining lymph nodes, adjacent tissues. Broader study findings: The data were judged consistent with most tumor T cells coming from lymph node and expanding in tumor. That most tumor T cells come from lymph nodes remained unproven.

V gave up 7 bases and J gave up 4 bases; unmatched junction bases: 6. The CDR3 is made up of 13 amino acids. The germline V gene has CDR1 SGHRS and CDR2 YFSETQ. TCRdb re-derived calls from the multiplex PCR reads in MiXCR, one entry per CDR3 protein. Seen here are approximately 45,000 distinct CDR3 sequences, more than 20% observed once, and the top ten hold about 7.6%. This clonotype has at least ten counts. Its antigen is not identified. Sequencing was performed on breast tumor tissue. V usage is TRBV5-1 and J usage is TRBJ2-5; TRBD1 aligns across 8 bases. The sequence was collected from a female donor with breast cancer. Some clones in this sample may be carry-over from other donors' samples. CDR3: CASQTGVAETQYF. CDR3 nucleotides: TGCGCCAGCCAGACAGGGGTCGCAGAGACCCAGTACTTC.